This entry lists 24 T cell receptor beta chains sequenced from one sample in a study of spatial heterogeneity in lung cancer. TCRdb independently ran MiXCR on the 5' RACE reads; one entry per CDR3 protein. The table lists 43,000 or so distinct CDR3 sequences, about 6.5% of them singletons. The sample's time point: sample taken at primary tumor resection. The sequencing used PBMCs, collected at surgery. These TCRs come from a female donor with early-stage non-small cell lung cancer.

A few counts support this clonotype. This chain connects TRBV20-1 to TRBJ1-1, with unresolved D. V shed 2 bases and J shed 3 bases, with 10 bases lying between them. Per germline, CDR1 DFQATT and CDR2 SNEGSKA (reference sequence). This CDR3 contains 13 residues. The CDR3 DNA reads TGCAGTGCTAGACAGGATGTGGACACTGAAGCTTTCTTT. It translates to CSARQDVDTEAFF.

The chain recombines TRBV6-5 with TRBJ2-3, with TRBD2 matching over 7 bases. This CDR3 comprises 15 residues. The germline gives CDR1 MNHEY, CDR2 SVGAGI. Trimming cost V 4 bases and J 1 base; bases outside gene matches: 5. CDR3 coding DNA: TGTGCCAGCAGTTTTCAGGCGGGGGGCACAGATACGCAGTATTTT. Encoded protein: CASSFQAGGTDTQYF.

This clonotype appeared many times. The chain combines TRBV7-7 with TRBJ1-4; perhaps TRBD1 as D (6 bases). The CDR3 covers 15 residues. Trimming left V 5 bases short and J 8 bases short, with 18 bases between. The germline gives CDR1 SSHAT, CDR2 FNYEAQ (reference sequence). CDR3 sequence (DNA): TGTGCCAGCAGCCCGAAGACAGGAGGAAGCGAAAAACTGTTTTTT. It encodes CASSPKTGGSEKLFF.

This clonotype was counted a few times. The rearrangement uses TRBV9 and TRBJ1-5; unclear D gene. This CDR3 has 13 amino acids. The ends were cut back, 2 bases at V and 1 base at J, with 4 bases in the middle. Germline V gene lookup returns CDR1 SGDLS and CDR2 YYNGEE. DNA for the CDR3: TGTGCCAGCAGCGTGGAGAGCAATCAGCCCCAGCATTTT. Protein sequence: CASSVESNQPQHF.

This clonotype was seen a handful of times. The genes are TRBV20-1 and TRBJ1-2, with 8 bases that match TRBD1. Germline CDR1 reads DFQATT; CDR2 reads SNEGSKA (reference sequence). The CDR3 spans 14 residues. V was clipped by 5 bases and J by 6 bases; unmatched bases: 11. The CDR3 nucleotides read TGCAGTGCTTCTCTAGGACAGGGAAGGAATGGCTACACCTTC. Translating it yields CSASLGQGRNGYTF.

This clonotype showed up just once. One end of the junction varies from germline; a read error may be responsible. V is TRBV2 and J is TRBJ1-5; 7 positions match TRBD1. This CDR3 has 14 residues. Germline values: CDR1 SNHLY, CDR2 FYNNEI. CDR3 bases: TGTGCCAGCAGTCCCGGGACAGCCTATCAGCCCCGGCATTTT. Protein: CASSPGTAYQPRHF.

This clonotype showed up just a few times. V usage is TRBV14 and J usage is TRBJ1-1; no firm D call. V dropped 0 bases and J dropped 4 bases, with 21 bases sitting between them. Germline lookup yields CDR1 SGHDN and CDR2 FVKESK. The CDR3 runs 18 residues. The CDR3 region has the DNA TGTGCCAGCAGCCAAGAAGGAGGAGGGTCCCCGAGGACCACTGAAGCTTTCTTT. As protein: CASSQEGGGSPRTTEAFF.

This clonotype was seen ten or more times. The chain joins TRBV20-1 to TRBJ1-2; a possible D gene is TRBD1 (5 bases). In germline, CDR1 is DFQATT, CDR2 SNEGSKA (reference sequence). This CDR3 has 12 residues. The V and J ends lost 1 base and 8 bases respectively, with 11 bases between them. The CDR3 loop is CSARGRVHGYTF. For the CDR3, the DNA is TGCAGTGCTAGAGGCAGGGTACACGGCTACACCTTC.

The J gene is TRBJ2-5, the V gene TRBV20-1, with D perhaps TRBD1 (6 bases). V was trimmed by 6 bases and J by 1 base, leaving 12 bases between them. The length of the CDR3 is 13 residues. Looked up from germline, CDR1 is DFQATT and CDR2 is SNEGSKA (reference sequence). The CDR3 DNA follows: TGCAGTGCCCCTGGCAGGGGCCAAGAGACCCAGTACTTC. Its protein is CSAPGRGQETQYF.

This clonotype was detected many times. The gene calls are TRBV6-5 and TRBJ1-1, with D hard to call. The CDR3 covers 13 residues. The germline V gene has CDR1 MNHEY and CDR2 SVGAGI. V dropped 5 bases and J dropped 0 bases, with 7 bases sitting between them. The CDR3 DNA sequence: TGTGCCAGCAGTGGAGAGATGAACACTGAAGCTTTCTTT. Protein sequence: CASSGEMNTEAFF.

This clonotype was detected many times. The chain links TRBV7-2 to TRBJ2-5, with 11 bases identical to TRBD2. This CDR3 has 16 amino acids. Trimming removed 5 bases from V and 2 bases from J; junction bases left unmatched: 7. CDR1 is SGHTA, CDR2 FQGNSA, per germline. CDR3 DNA: TGTGCCAGCAGCACCCGGAGACTAGCGGGGCAAGAGACCCAGTACTTC. It translates to CASSTRRLAGQETQYF.

This clonotype turned up a few times. The chain has TRBV6-1 and TRBJ2-1; no clear D. The germline V gene has CDR1 MNHNS and CDR2 SASEGT. V lost 3 bases and J lost 4, with 7 bases in between. This CDR3 comprises 13 residues. DNA of the CDR3: TGTGCCAGCAGTGACCACCTATACAATGAGCAGTTCTTC. Residues: CASSDHLYNEQFF.

The table lists this clonotype with a few counts. With a much larger clone just one base away, this may be a read error. The chain has TRBV7-6 and TRBJ2-1; D unresolved. The CDR3 is made up of 13 amino acids. Germline CDR1 and CDR2: SGHVS and FNYEAQ. V lost 3 bases and J lost 4, with 7 bases in between. In DNA, the CDR3 is TGTGCCAGCAGCTTCCGGGCTTACAATGAGCAGTTCTTC. Residues: CASSFRAYNEQFF.

Only a few counts were recorded for this clonotype. The CDR3 bases are TGTGCCTGGAGTGTACAGGGGGCTCAAGATACGCAGTATTTT. It yields the protein CAWSVQGAQDTQYF. V gene TRBV30 combines with J gene TRBJ2-3; 9 nucleotides match TRBD1. This CDR3 comprises 14 residues. V lost 0 bases and J lost 5; bases outside the gene matches: 3. The V gene's germline CDR1 is GTSNPN and CDR2 SVGIG (reference sequence).

This clonotype was seen at least ten times. This chain joins TRBV7-2 and TRBJ1-2; no definite D call. CDR1 is SGHTA, CDR2 FQGNSA, per germline. The CDR3 contains 15 residues. Trimming took off 5 bases at V and 6 bases at J, with 19 bases between the two ends. The CDR3 spells CASSPRAENWHGYTF. CDR3 nucleotides: TGTGCCAGCAGCCCAAGGGCAGAAAATTGGCATGGCTACACCTTC.

The genes are TRBV5-5 and TRBJ2-5; perhaps TRBD2 as D (6 bases). Trimming removed 0 bases at V and 10 bases at J, with 13 bases between. The CDR3 extends over 13 amino acids. Germline CDR1 and CDR2: SGHKS and YYEKEE (reference sequence). CDR3 in DNA: TGTGCCAGCAGCTTGGGTGGGCCGGGGGACCAGTACTTC. This translates into CASSLGGPGDQYF.

This chain uses TRBV29-1 with TRBJ1-2; D not resolved. The CDR3 length is 13 residues. The V gene's germline CDR1 is SQVTM and CDR2 ANQGSEA. V shed 0 bases and J shed 3 bases, with 8 bases lying between them. Here the CDR3 reads CSVEDPGDYGYTF. The CDR3 nucleotides read TGCAGCGTTGAAGACCCGGGAGACTATGGCTACACCTTC.

This clonotype was seen ten or more times. The rearrangement uses TRBV6-5 and TRBJ1-1; D call uncertain. V was trimmed by 7 bases and J by 1 base, leaving 10 bases between them. CDR1 and CDR2 from the germline V gene are MNHEY and SVGAGI. This CDR3 is built from 13 residues. The CDR3 spells CASNSRPNTEAFF. CDR3 in DNA: TGTGCCAGCAATTCACGGCCGAACACTGAAGCTTTCTTT.

There are many counts of this clonotype. The CDR3 reads CASSQLPGYGLSGANVLTF. Written as DNA, the CDR3 is TGTGCCAGCAGTCAGCTCCCGGGATATGGCCTCTCTGGGGCCAACGTCCTGACTTTC. The chain combines TRBV6-2 or TRBV6-3 with TRBJ2-6, with D tentatively TRBD2 (5 bases). Trimming took 5 bases from V and 0 from J, leaving 20 bases between them. This CDR3 spans 19 amino acids. Germline CDR1 reads MNHEY; CDR2 reads SVGEGT.

The table lists this clonotype with many counts. The chain uses TRBV10-3 and TRBJ2-5; unclear D gene. Germline CDR1 ENHRY, CDR2 SYGVKD. Trimming took off 0 bases at V and 5 bases at J, with 10 bases between the two ends. This CDR3 contains 14 residues. In DNA form, the CDR3 reads TGTGCCATCAGTGAGTCGAACGGTCGGGAGACCCAGTACTTC. Residues: CAISESNGRETQYF.

This clonotype was detected many times. The chain couples TRBV28 to TRBJ1-4; D is undetermined. CDR1 and CDR2 from the germline V gene are MDHEN and SYDVKM. The V gene lost 6 bases and the J gene lost 0 bases, with 2 bases spanning the gap. The CDR3 runs 12 residues. The CDR3, as DNA: TGTGCCAGCAGCGCAACTAATGAAAAACTGTTTTTT. This translates into CASSATNEKLFF.

As concerns this clonotype: At one end, the junction sequence differs from germline, possibly due to a read error. The chain joins TRBV28 to TRBJ1-5, with D possibly matching TRBD1 (5 bases). This CDR3 has 15 amino acids. Germline assignment: CDR1 MDHEN and CDR2 SYDVKM. CDR3 DNA sequence: TGTGTCAGCAGTTTGGGGGGTTTCGGCAATCAGCCCCAGCATTTT. Protein product: CVSSLGGFGNQPQHF.

The sample holds many counts of this clonotype. CDR3 in DNA: TGTGCCAGCAGGCCCGGGGCCGAAGAGACCCAGTACTTC. Translating it yields CASRPGAEETQYF. This chain uses TRBV12-3 or TRBV12-4 with TRBJ2-5; D is tentatively TRBD1 or TRBD2 (5 bases each). The V end lost 6 bases, the J end lost 3 bases, and 11 bases lay between the germline ends. CDR3 length: 13 residues.

Comment on this clonotype: Being one base from a much bigger clone, this may be a read error. No DNA is shown, since the ends of the CDR3 on it are uncertain; the CDR3 is the one TCRdb lists. V usage is TRBV11-2 and J usage is TRBJ1-1. Germline V gives CDR1 SGHAT, CDR2 FQNNGV. The CDR3 length equals 11 residues, ends included. This chain's CDR3 is CASSRICSAFF.